Listed below are T cell receptor beta chains from one sample, sequenced in a study of T cells after yellow fever vaccination. TCRdb recomputed calls from the 5' RACE reads with MiXCR, one row per CDR3 protein. Of about 330,000 distinct CDR3 sequences listed, 6.5% to 8.5% are singletons. The sample in question was PBMCs, obtained roughly 47 days after the first yellow fever vaccination. The receptors here all came from a man between 18 and 35 years old who received the YFV17D yellow fever vaccine. CDR3s include the opening cysteine and the closing phenylalanine or tryptophan. The D gene is left open where the match is weak. Expanded clones get a size class; other rows say once, few or many, or leave the size out.

d_call	v_call	clone_size	j_call	cdr3_aa	cdr3_nt
-	TRBV2	few	TRBJ1-1	CASRVPPGAEAFF	TGTGCCAGCAGGGTCCCCCCGGGGGCTGAAGCTTTCTTT
-	TRBV4-1	few	TRBJ1-5	CASSRERGGGNQPQHF	TGCGCCAGCAGCCGAGAACGGGGGGGGGGCAATCAGCCCCAGCATTTT
TRBD1	TRBV4-2	-	TRBJ1-4	CASGPGQGDKLFF	TGTGCCAGCGGCCCGGGGCAGGGGGATAAACTGTTTTTT
-	TRBV29-1	once	TRBJ1-3	CSVPQDTGNTIYF	TGCAGCGTTCCACAGGATACTGGAAACACCATATATTTT
-	TRBV5-6	-	TRBJ1-1	CASKWSTGSGTEAFF	TGTGCCAGCAAATGGTCGACAGGCAGCGGCACTGAAGCTTTCTTT
-	TRBV5-4	many	TRBJ1-1	CASSFKSGGDTEAFF	TGTGCCAGCAGCTTCAAATCGGGGGGGGACACTGAAGCTTTCTTT
-	TRBV7-9	few	TRBJ1-4	CASSLGQSTNEKLFF	TGTGCCAGCAGCTTAGGGCAATCAACTAATGAAAAACTGTTTTTT
-	TRBV5-1	-	TRBJ2-3	CASSDRGTDTQYF	TGCGCCAGCAGCGACCGGGGCACAGATACGCAGTATTTT
-	TRBV19	many	TRBJ1-1	CASSIGGGTEAFF	TGTGCCAGTAGTATAGGGGGCGGCACTGAAGCTTTCTTT
TRBD1	TRBV5-1	few	TRBJ2-7	CASSLYGTGRDEQYF	TGCGCCAGCAGCCTTTACGGGACAGGGAGGGACGAGCAGTACTTC
-	TRBV11-2	-	TRBJ2-1	CASSPPGLPEVNEQFF	TGTGCCAGCAGCCCTCCGGGCCTTCCAGAGGTCAATGAGCAGTTCTTC
TRBD2	TRBV11-2	many	TRBJ2-2	CASSLLAGPNTGELFF	TGTGCCAGCAGCTTATTAGCGGGCCCAAACACCGGGGAGCTGTTTTTT
-	TRBV2	-	TRBJ2-5	CASKIRYQKETQYF	TGTGCCAGCAAAATTAGGTACCAGAAAGAGACCCAGTACTTC
-	TRBV5-4	-	TRBJ2-1	CASSPADSNEQFF	TGTGCCAGCAGCCCGGCGGACAGCAATGAGCAGTTCTTC
-	TRBV6-5	-	TRBJ1-2	CASSYRGGSYGYTF	TGTGCCAGCAGTTACCGGGGGGGGTCCTATGGCTACACCTTC
-	TRBV7-3	-	TRBJ2-3	CASSLRGGADATDTQYF	TGTGCCAGCAGCTTAAGGGGTGGGGCGGACGCAACAGATACGCAGTATTTT
-	TRBV11-2	many	TRBJ1-5	CASSLESLVRAGQPQHF	TGTGCCAGCAGCTTAGAATCTTTGGTCAGGGCTGGTCAGCCCCAGCATTTT
-	TRBV4-3	many	TRBJ1-6	CASSQWGRGSPLHF	TGCGCCAGCAGCCAATGGGGGCGAGGGTCACCCCTCCACTTT
-	TRBV2	few	TRBJ2-5	CASTRLDLQETQYF	TGTGCCAGCACTCGACTTGACTTACAAGAGACCCAGTACTTC